Listed here are 28 T cell receptor beta chains from one sample, sequenced in a study of OX40 agonist ivuxolimab in advanced cancers. The repertoire was sequenced with immunoSEQ multiplex PCR; TCRdb's copy has only in-frame clones and lacks some. The sample contains about 73,000 clones, 90% of which appear only once. The sequenced sample was CD4+ or CD8+ T cells sorted from blood, obtained in a trial of the OX40 agonist ivuxolimab. The receptors were gathered from an adult with an advanced solid tumor such as melanoma, head and neck, liver or kidney cancer.

Only one count was recorded for this clone. This chain joins TRBV7-8 and TRBJ1-3, with D perhaps matching TRBD1 (5 bases). The CDR3 runs to 15 residues. With 5 bases removed from V and 0 bases from J, the gap between germline ends came to 11 bases. CDR1 and CDR2 (germline): SGHVS, FQNEAQ. The CDR3 DNA reads as TGTGCCAGCAGCCCAGGGAGGGGCTCTGGAAACACCATATATTTT. Amino acids: CASSPGRGSGNTIYF.

As regards this clone: Other DNA sequences in the same sample also yield this CDR3. The V gene is TRBV18, the J gene TRBJ2-3; D ambiguous. There are 13 residues in the CDR3. Germline values: CDR1 KGHSH, CDR2 LQKENI. V was shortened by 2 bases and J by 4 bases, with 7 bases between the two germline ends. This CDR3 is CASSPGVADTQYF. The CDR3 nucleotides are TGTGCCAGCTCACCAGGGGTGGCAGATACGCAGTATTTT.

This chain uses TRBV11-3 with TRBJ2-3; perhaps TRBD2 as D (7 bases). Germline V gene lookup returns CDR1 SGHNT and CDR2 YENEEA. The V end was cut by 0 bases, the J end by 4 bases, with 11 bases between. This CDR3 has 15 amino acids. Here the CDR3 DNA reads TGTGCCAGCAGCTTAGAGGGGGGGCCGGCAGATACGCAGTATTTT. Its translation is CASSLEGGPADTQYF.

The rearrangement links TRBV4-1 to TRBJ2-7; 13 bases map to TRBD2. This CDR3 has 19 amino acids. Germline CDR1 and CDR2: MGHRA and YSYEKL. The ends lost 4 bases at V and 0 bases at J; junction bases unmatched: 12. This CDR3 reads CASSPQPVGTSGASYEQYF. CDR3 in DNA: TGCGCCAGCAGCCCCCAACCTGTGGGGACTAGCGGGGCCTCCTACGAGCAGTACTTC.

The rearrangement uses TRBV6-5 and TRBJ2-1; D unresolved. This CDR3 comprises 14 residues. The germline V gene has CDR1 MNHEY and CDR2 SVGAGI. Between the trimmed V and J ends, which lost 0 bases and 8 bases, there was a span of 11 bases. CDR3 in DNA: TGTGCCAGCAGTTACTCCCCCCGCGCGGATGAGCAGTTCTTC. Translating gives CASSYSPRADEQFF.

Only a few counts were recorded for this clone. The same CDR3 also results from other DNA sequences found in this sample. The chain carries TRBV4-2 and TRBJ2-5; D ambiguous. This CDR3 spans 12 amino acids. Germline V gene data show CDR1 as LGHNA and CDR2 as YNFKEQ. The ends were cut back, 1 base at V and 3 bases at J, with 3 bases in the middle. The CDR3 DNA reads as TGTGCCAGCAGCCAAGGCGAAGAGACCCAGTACTTC. This gives the protein CASSQGEETQYF.

The chain is built from TRBV9 and TRBJ2-1, with TRBD1 as a possible D gene (6 bases). The CDR3 runs to 15 residues. From germline, CDR1 is SGDLS and CDR2 YYNGEE. The V and J ends lost 0 bases and 4 bases respectively, with 11 bases between them. The chain's CDR3 is CASSVEPGAYNEQFF. Written as DNA, the CDR3 is TGTGCCAGCAGCGTAGAACCAGGGGCTTACAATGAGCAGTTCTTC.

CDR3 region: CASSQESNEQFF. CDR3 sequence (DNA): TGTGCCAGCAGCCAAGAGAGCAATGAGCAGTTCTTC. The chain combines TRBV4-2 with TRBJ2-1; D is undetermined. The ends were cut back, 0 bases at V and 6 bases at J, with 3 bases in the middle. Germline assignment: CDR1 LGHNA and CDR2 YNFKEQ. The CDR3 spans 12 residues.

The chain has TRBV19 and TRBJ1-2; 10 bases line up with TRBD1. Germline values: CDR1 LNHDA, CDR2 SQIVND (reference sequence). V was clipped by 1 base and J by 4 bases; unmatched bases: 6. The CDR3 covers 16 residues. Written as DNA, the CDR3 is TGTGCCAGTAGTATAGTAGTGGGACAGGGGTCCTATGGCTACACCTTC. This codes for CASSIVVGQGSYGYTF.

The chain joins TRBV10-3 to TRBJ2-1, with TRBD2 matching 8 bases. Per germline, CDR1 ENHRY and CDR2 SYGVKD. Germline trimming cut 4 bases from V and 5 bases from J; bases unmatched to any gene: 10. The CDR3 is 16 residues long. CDR3: CAISVVAGRMDNEQFF. CDR3 sequence (DNA): TGTGCCATCAGTGTGGTAGCGGGAAGGATGGACAATGAGCAGTTCTTC.

V usage is TRBV19 and J usage is TRBJ2-1; D ambiguous. Germline values: CDR1 LNHDA, CDR2 SQIVND (reference sequence). Trimming pared 5 bases from V and 4 bases from J, leaving 21 bases between. The CDR3 length is 17 residues. The CDR3 region is CASSVAPHKDPYNEQFF. The CDR3 coding sequence is TGTGCCAGTAGTGTGGCCCCCCATAAGGACCCTTACAATGAGCAGTTCTTC.

J is TRBJ1-4 and V is TRBV5-8; D may be TRBD1 (5 bases). The CDR3 spans 16 residues. Germline V gives CDR1 SGHTS, CDR2 YDEGEE. V was cut by 3 bases and J by 2 bases, with 14 bases left in between. The CDR3 is CASSSPPGGTNEKLFF. The CDR3 DNA reads as TGTGCCAGCAGCTCGCCGCCGGGGGGTACTAATGAAAAACTGTTTTTT. Full variable domain (missing parts from reference TRBV5-8 and TRBJ1-4): EAGVTQSPTHLIKTRGQQATLRCSPISGHTSVYWYQQALGLGLQFLLWYDEGEERNRGNFPPRFSGRQFPNYSSELNVNALELEDSALYLCASSSPPGGTNEKLFFGSGTQLSVL.

V and J are TRBV5-1 and TRBJ2-7; D is unresolved. V was cut by 5 bases and J by 0 bases, with 15 bases left in between. The CDR3 runs 15 residues. Per germline, CDR1 SGHRS and CDR2 YFSETQ. CDR3 amino acids: CASSVNSGPSYEQYF. DNA for the CDR3: TGCGCCAGCAGTGTAAACTCCGGGCCCTCCTACGAGCAGTACTTC.

This chain connects TRBV5-1 to TRBJ2-5, with TRBD2 matching 9 bases. V shed 7 bases, J shed 1 base, and the junction held 11 bases outside the gene matches. Germline CDR1 reads SGHRS; CDR2 reads YFSETQ. This CDR3 comprises 16 residues. CDR3 in DNA: TGCGCCAGCTCCTCTTCGGCGGGAGGGTCCCAAGAGACCCAGTACTTC. Its translation is CASSSSAGGSQETQYF.

This chain joins TRBV19 and TRBJ1-4; 9 bases line up with TRBD1. CDR1 and CDR2 (germline): LNHDA, SQIVND (reference sequence). This CDR3 contains 15 residues. J lost 7 bases, V lost 6 bases, and 9 bases had no gene match. The CDR3 loop reads CASRKLQGASEKLFF. The CDR3 DNA reads as TGTGCCAGTAGGAAATTACAGGGGGCGAGTGAAAAACTGTTTTTT.

This clone was seen only once. The chain uses TRBV11-3 and TRBJ2-1, with D unresolved. The CDR3 has 12 amino acids. Germline CDR1 is SGHNT and CDR2 is YENEEA. Trimming removed 1 base at V and 8 bases at J, with 6 bases between. DNA for the CDR3: TGTGCCAGCAGCTTAGTCGGCGATGAGCAGTTCTTC. Translated: CASSLVGDEQFF. The entire variable domain, with the rest obtained from reference TRBV11-3 and TRBJ2-1, is as follows: EAGVVQSPRYKIIEKKQPVAFWCNPISGHNTLYWYLQNLGQGPELLIRYENEEAVDDSQLPKDRFSAERLKGVDSTLKIQPAELGDSAVYLCASSLVGDEQFFGPGTRLTVL.

The J gene is TRBJ2-5, the V gene TRBV18, with 10 positions matching TRBD2. V lost 3 bases, J lost 4 bases, and 11 bases stayed unmatched. In germline, CDR1 is KGHSH, CDR2 LQKENI. This CDR3 comprises 17 residues. This CDR3 is CASSPTLAGGRAETQYF. The CDR3 coding sequence is TGTGCCAGCTCACCTACCTTAGCGGGAGGAAGGGCAGAGACCCAGTACTTC. The full variable domain, rest sourced from reference TRBV18 and TRBJ2-5, is NAGVMQNPRHLVRRRGQEARLRCSPMKGHSHVYWYRQLPEEGLKFMVYLQKENIIDESGMPKERFSAEFPKEGPSILRIQQVVRGDSAAYFCASSPTLAGGRAETQYFGPGTRLLVL.

The J gene is TRBJ1-1, the V gene TRBV2; D not resolved. Trimming pared 8 bases from V and 0 bases from J, leaving 10 bases between. The CDR3 spans 13 residues. The germline V gene has CDR1 SNHLY and CDR2 FYNNEI. The CDR3 loop is CASHTDLNTEAFF. DNA for the CDR3: TGTGCCAGCCATACGGACTTGAACACTGAAGCTTTCTTT. The variable domain in full, completed from reference TRBV2 and TRBJ1-1, reads EPEVTQTPSHQVTQMGQEVILRCVPISNHLYFYWYRQILGQKVEFLVSFYNNEISEKSEIFDDQFSVERPDGSNFTLKIRSTKLEDSAMYFCASHTDLNTEAFFGQGTRLTVV.

This clone was found once. The V gene is TRBV29-1, the J gene TRBJ1-1, with D unclear. CDR3 size: 11 residues. CDR1 and CDR2 from the germline V gene are SQVTM and ANQGSEA. Trimming cost V 0 bases and J 6 bases, with 5 bases left between them. The CDR3: CSVEDLAEAFF. CDR3 coding DNA: TGCAGCGTTGAAGATCTCGCTGAAGCTTTCTTT.

The chain carries TRBV30 and TRBJ2-7; the D gene is possibly TRBD2 (6 bases). The CDR3 runs 14 residues. The germline V gene has CDR1 GTSNPN and CDR2 SVGIG (reference sequence). Trimming shortened V by 5 bases and J by 0 bases, and 14 bases separated the two germline ends. CDR3 loop: CAWGRGSSSYEQYF. The CDR3 coding sequence is TGTGCCTGGGGGCGGGGTTCTAGCTCCTACGAGCAGTACTTC.

This chain joins TRBV29-1 and TRBJ1-1; 9 nucleotides align to TRBD1. V shed 3 bases, J shed 7 bases, and the junction held 6 bases outside the gene matches. The CDR3 runs 13 residues. CDR1 SQVTM and CDR2 ANQGSEA come from the germline V gene. DNA of the CDR3: TGCAGCGTTGAGCAGACAGGGGGGGATGAAGCTTTCTTT. This translates into CSVEQTGGDEAFF.

The V and J genes are TRBV5-1 and TRBJ2-7; no clear D. Trimming removed 2 bases at V and 3 bases at J, with 3 bases between. The CDR3 has 11 residues. CDR1 is SGHRS and CDR2 is YFSETQ in the germline V gene. CDR3 in DNA: TGCGCCAGCAGCTTAAACTACGAGCAGTACTTC. Translating gives CASSLNYEQYF.

The V gene is TRBV7-2, the J gene TRBJ2-1; no reliable D call. Germline CDR1 SGHTA, CDR2 FQGNSA. Trimming removed 3 bases from V and 6 bases from J, with 21 bases in between. This CDR3 comprises 17 residues. CDR3 sequence: CASSFLAYSQMFNEQFF. CDR3 DNA sequence: TGTGCCAGCAGCTTCCTCGCTTATTCCCAAATGTTCAATGAGCAGTTCTTC.

This clone was counted at least ten times. The rearrangement links TRBV19 to TRBJ2-1; 9 positions agree with TRBD2. The junction had 11 bases not matched to a gene; V was cut back by 7 bases and J by 1 base. The CDR3 spans 17 residues. From germline, CDR1 is LNHDA and CDR2 SQIVND (reference sequence). CDR3 nucleotide sequence: TGTGCCAGTAACATCGGAGCGGGAGGAGGTTCCTACAATGAGCAGTTCTTC. Translation: CASNIGAGGGSYNEQFF.

The chain joins TRBV6-1 to TRBJ1-5, with D tentatively TRBD1 (6 bases). The CDR3 is made up of 15 amino acids. Germline V gene lookup returns CDR1 MNHNS and CDR2 SASEGT. With 5 bases removed from V and 3 bases from J, the gap between germline ends came to 14 bases. CDR3 amino acids: CASSIVGATNQPQHF. CDR3 in DNA: TGTGCCAGCAGTATCGTGGGGGCCACCAATCAGCCCCAGCATTTT.

The rearrangement joins TRBV5-1 to TRBJ2-1, with 12 nucleotides matching TRBD1. The CDR3 length is 15 residues. V lost 4 bases and J lost 8; bases outside the gene matches: 7. Germline CDR1 and CDR2: SGHRS and YFSETQ. This CDR3 is CASSPRDRGRYEQFF. As DNA, the CDR3 is TGCGCCAGCAGCCCCCGGGACAGGGGGCGATATGAGCAGTTCTTC.

This chain connects TRBV30 to TRBJ1-3; D is possibly TRBD1 (5 bases). Between the trimmed V and J ends, which lost 3 bases and 8 bases, there was a span of 14 bases. CDR1 and CDR2 (germline): GTSNPN, SVGIG (reference sequence). The CDR3 totals 13 residues. CDR3 nucleotide sequence: TGTGCCTGGAGAAGGGGACCAGGTTACACCATATATTTT. This sequence encodes CAWRRGPGYTIYF. The whole variable domain, filled in from reference TRBV30 and TRBJ1-3, reads SQTIHQWPATLVQPVGSPLSLECTVEGTSNPNLYWYRQAAGRGLQLLFYSVGIGQISSEVPQNLSASRPQDRQFILSSKKLLLSDSGFYLCAWRRGPGYTIYFGEGSWLTVV.

V and J are TRBV9 and TRBJ2-1, with D maybe TRBD2 (5 bases). Germline assignment: CDR1 SGDLS and CDR2 YYNGEE. Trimming removed 2 bases from V and 5 bases from J, with 14 bases in between. The CDR3 is made up of 15 amino acids. The CDR3 spells CASSVGLFWDNEQFF. Here the CDR3 DNA reads TGTGCCAGCAGCGTTGGACTCTTCTGGGACAATGAGCAGTTCTTC.